This T cell receptor (beta chain) was recovered during a study of cytomegalovirus exposure and HLA in healthy donors. Study-level findings and limits: Reports state that TCR beta sequences accurately predicted most subjects' HLA-A and HLA-B alleles. Later analysis indicated greater clonal expansion among HLA-associated TCR beta chains than among equally common other chains.

The length of the CDR3 is 14 residues. Germline V CDR1 and CDR2: MNHEY, SVGAGI. Trimming cost V 5 bases and J 1 base; bases outside gene matches: 3. Remarks on this clone: Its antigen is unknown.

Primers included in the PCR were 60 Vbeta and 13 Jbeta primers. Profiled with immunoSEQ multiplex PCR; TCRdb holds only in-frame clones, not every one. The sample yields some 130,000 clones, just under 80% seen once. The specimen was PBMCs. V usage is TRBV6-5 and J usage is TRBJ2-7; 9 bases fit TRBD2. This clonotype originated in a man between 25 and 39 years old in good health. CDR3 region: CASSTTSGSYEQYF. The CDR3 DNA sequence: TGTGCCAGCAGTACTACTAGCGGGTCCTACGAGCAGTACTTC.